This T cell receptor (beta chain) emerged from a study of naive CD8 T cells in extremely preterm neonates. V was pared by 1 base and J by 0 bases, with 10 bases between. CDR1 is SGHVS and CDR2 is FNYEAQ in the germline V gene. The CDR3 is made up of 16 amino acids. Libraries were prepared by immunoSEQ multiplex PCR; TCRdb keeps only in-frame clonotypes and omits some of them. The sample holds a few thousand clones, approximately 97% seen once. The sequenced material came from naive CD8+ T cells from blood. The chain employs TRBV7-6 and TRBJ2-1; D gene ambiguous. This TCR came from a human donor in good health. The DNA of the CDR3 is TGTGCCAGCAGCTTAGTCGAGTTTAGCTCCTACAATGAGCAGTTCTTC. Residues: CASSLVEFSSYNEQFF.